This TCR beta chain comes out of a study of blood T cell repertoires in COVID-19. Study summary: Cohort 3 donors counted as recovered after two negative PCRs, clearance, or resolved symptoms. T cells, B-cell-depleted T cells, or PBMCs supplied cDNA or gDNA.

The sample holds one count of this clone. CDR1 LNHDA and CDR2 SQIVND come from the germline V gene (reference sequence). This CDR3 comprises 13 residues. V was clipped by 6 bases and J by 1 base, with 9 bases between them. Produced via immunoSEQ multiplex PCR; TCRdb's table is partial and in-frame only. The table includes about 200,000 clones, around 86% detected once. The sample consisted of PBMCs or T cells enriched from blood (not recorded which). The rearrangement uses TRBV19 and TRBJ1-1, with a tentative D call TRBD1 (5 bases). The source of this sequence is a woman aged 35 to 49 in a cohort exposed to, infected with or recovered from COVID-19 (not recorded which). CDR3: CASSGGRNTEAFF. DNA of the CDR3: TGTGCCAGTAGCGGGGGGAGGAACACTGAAGCTTTCTTT. Variable domain in full (rest from reference TRBV19 and TRBJ1-1): DGGITQSPKYLFRKEGQNVTLSCEQNLNHDAMYWYRQDPGQGLRLIYYSQIVNDFQKGDIAEGYSVSREKKESFPLTVTSAQKNPTAFYLCASSGGRNTEAFFGQGTRLTVV.